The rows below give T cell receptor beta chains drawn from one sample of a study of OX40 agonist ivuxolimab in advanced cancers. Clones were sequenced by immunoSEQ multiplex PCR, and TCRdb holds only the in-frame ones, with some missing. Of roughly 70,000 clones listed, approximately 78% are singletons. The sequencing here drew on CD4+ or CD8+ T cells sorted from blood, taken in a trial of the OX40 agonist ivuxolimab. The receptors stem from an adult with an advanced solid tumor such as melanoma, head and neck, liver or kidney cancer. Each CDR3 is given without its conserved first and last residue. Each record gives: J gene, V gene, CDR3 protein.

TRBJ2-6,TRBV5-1,ASAPGASGANVLT
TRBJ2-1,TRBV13,ASSPLGSYNEQF
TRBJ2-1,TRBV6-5,ASRWGLAGVHEQF
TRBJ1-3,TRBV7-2,ASSQNRRESSGNTIY
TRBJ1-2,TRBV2,ASTGTAVGYGYT
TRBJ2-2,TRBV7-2,ASRGSNTGELF
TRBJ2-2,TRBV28,ASTPPPRTGELF
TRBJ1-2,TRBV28,ASSLTVQGSYGYT
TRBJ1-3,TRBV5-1,ASSRSGDTIY
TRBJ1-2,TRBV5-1,ASSNAGPYYGYT
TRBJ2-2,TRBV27,ASSLSGTSGGLAGELF
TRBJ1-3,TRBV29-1,SVDKGGRGNTIY
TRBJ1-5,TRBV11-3,ASSLVGQVNQPQH
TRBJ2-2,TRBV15,ATSSLDRANTGELF
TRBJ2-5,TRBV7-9,ASRLQGTPETQY
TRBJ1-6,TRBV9,ASSVAGNSPLH
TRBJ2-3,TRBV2,ASRQTYTDTQY
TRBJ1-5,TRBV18,ASSLETNQPQH
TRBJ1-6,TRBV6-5,ASTSDRTYNSPLH
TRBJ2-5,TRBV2,ASSTPRPGGQETQY
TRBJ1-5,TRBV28,ASSLDRWGREGNQPQH
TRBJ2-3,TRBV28,ASSSHHTDTQY
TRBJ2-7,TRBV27,ASSPDGSYEQY
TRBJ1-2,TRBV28,ASSASGSGYGYT
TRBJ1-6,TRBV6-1,ASSEASRGLGSPLH
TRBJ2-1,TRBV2,ASADRVEQF
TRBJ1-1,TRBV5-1,ASSLGGTGTEAF
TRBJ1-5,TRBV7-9,ASSLSPGTTYSNQPQH
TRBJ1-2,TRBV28,ASSGPTGVGYT
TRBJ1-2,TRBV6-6,ASSRGQGSYGYT
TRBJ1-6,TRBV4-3,ASSQDNSPLH
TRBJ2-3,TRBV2,ASSSGSPADTQY
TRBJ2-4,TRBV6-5,ASRGLLAKNIQY
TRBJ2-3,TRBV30,AGTIAGSTDTQY
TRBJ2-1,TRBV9,ASSVGGDAYNEQF
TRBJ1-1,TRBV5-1,ASSLEAQGQNTEAF
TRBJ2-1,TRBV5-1,ASSLEAGLAGALSEQF
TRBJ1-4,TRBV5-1,ASSLETGTQKLF
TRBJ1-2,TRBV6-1,ASSELGGHGGYT
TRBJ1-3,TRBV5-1,ASSLTLSSGNTIY
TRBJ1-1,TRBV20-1,SARRDTEAF
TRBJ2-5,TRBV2,ASSRRSQETQY
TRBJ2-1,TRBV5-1,ASSLGQSNEQF
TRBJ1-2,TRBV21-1,ASSLQGALPQGGYGYT
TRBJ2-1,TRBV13,ASAQRTQGHEQF
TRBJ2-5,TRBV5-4,ASSLKLTGTGETQY
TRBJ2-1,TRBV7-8,ASSLDETSGVDDEQF
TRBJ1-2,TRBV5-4,ASSLGQGFMDGYT
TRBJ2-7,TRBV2,ASSVGQGDGQY
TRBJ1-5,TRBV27,ASSFGQGLGQPQH